These 30 T cell receptor beta chains share one sample of origin, sequenced in a study of T cell responses to AZD1222 COVID-19 vaccine. Sequenced by immunoSEQ multiplex PCR; TCRdb stores in-frame clones only, minus some. Counted here are 95,000 to 150,000 clones, about 87% occurring once; the ten biggest clones make up approximately 5.4%. The starting material was peripheral blood, obtained on day 0 of AZD1222 vaccination. These receptors all come from an adult in good health.

This chain connects TRBV15 to TRBJ2-3; TRBD1 matches at 7 bases. From germline, CDR1 is LNHNV and CDR2 YYDKDF (reference sequence). Trimming took 7 bases from V and 4 from J; bases not matched to a gene: 11. There are 15 residues in the CDR3. CDR3 amino acids: CATTAGDTGADTQYF. The DNA of the CDR3 is TGTGCCACCACCGCGGGCGACACAGGGGCAGATACGCAGTATTTT.

V and J are TRBV14 and TRBJ1-3; D ambiguous. V was pared by 5 bases and J by 3 bases, with 8 bases between. Germline-derived CDR1 and CDR2 are SGHDN and FVKESK. CDR3 length: 13 residues. The CDR3 bases are TGTGCCAGCAGCTTCACGGGTGGAAACACCATATATTTT. Residues: CASSFTGGNTIYF.

The chain carries TRBV18 and TRBJ2-6; D perhaps matches TRBD2 (6 bases). CDR1 is KGHSH, CDR2 LQKENI, per germline. V shed 0 bases and J shed 0 bases, with 9 bases lying between them. The CDR3 has 17 residues. This CDR3 is CASSPPGGPSGANVLTF. The CDR3 DNA reads TGTGCCAGCTCACCACCTGGAGGGCCCTCTGGGGCCAACGTCCTGACTTTC.

This chain links TRBV7-2 with TRBJ1-2; perhaps TRBD1 as D (6 bases). Germline CDR1 is SGHTA and CDR2 is FQGNSA. Trimming took off 4 bases at V and 0 bases at J, with 15 bases between the two ends. The CDR3 covers 16 residues. The CDR3 protein is CASSSPRGGSNYGYTF. In DNA form, the CDR3 reads TGTGCCAGCAGCTCCCCCAGAGGGGGGTCTAACTATGGCTACACCTTC.

The chain's CDR3 is CASSYHSVGYQPQHF. CDR3 in DNA: TGTGCCAGCAGTTACCACTCGGTAGGGTACCAGCCCCAGCATTTT. This rearrangement joins TRBV6-2 or TRBV6-3 to TRBJ1-5, with D unclear. The CDR3 length is 15 residues. Trimming took 2 bases from V and 7 from J, leaving 15 bases between them. The germline CDR1 and CDR2 sequences are MNHEY and SVGEGT.

The rearrangement links TRBV9 to TRBJ1-1, with D perhaps TRBD1 (5 bases). The V end lost 4 bases, the J end lost 0 bases, and 13 bases lay between the germline ends. The CDR3 consists of 15 residues. Germline V gene lookup returns CDR1 SGDLS and CDR2 YYNGEE. CDR3 DNA: TGTGCCAGCAGCCCCTCGGGGACCATGAACACTGAAGCTTTCTTT. It encodes CASSPSGTMNTEAFF.

This clone was seen just once. The V call is TRBV7-9, the J call TRBJ1-2, with TRBD1 matching 7 bases. Germline CDR1 and CDR2: SEHNR and FQNEAQ (reference sequence). V gave up 5 bases and J gave up 1 base; unmatched junction bases: 7. CDR3 length: 15 residues. CDR3: CASSTGTALNYGYTF. The CDR3 DNA reads TGTGCCAGCAGCACCGGGACAGCACTTAACTATGGCTACACCTTC.

V usage is TRBV16 and J usage is TRBJ1-5, with unresolved D. The CDR3 is made up of 14 amino acids. Germline CDR1 is KGHSY and CDR2 is FQNENV. V lost 0 bases, J lost 1 base, and 4 bases lay in between. The CDR3 DNA is TGTGCCAGCAGCCAATCTACCAGCAATCAGCCCCAGCATTTT. This sequence encodes CASSQSTSNQPQHF.

J is TRBJ2-5 and V is TRBV5-3; 10 bases line up with TRBD1. TRBV5-3 is designated an ORF whose function remains uncertain. The trim removed 0 bases at V and 5 bases at J, leaving 16 bases unmatched. This CDR3 contains 19 residues. The CDR3 here is CARSLGSRRGQGLVETQYF. CDR3 coding DNA: TGTGCCAGAAGCTTGGGAAGTAGGAGGGGACAGGGGTTGGTTGAGACCCAGTACTTC.

The V and J genes are TRBV4-1 and TRBJ2-2, with D maybe TRBD1 (6 bases). The V end lost 4 bases, the J end lost 4 bases, and 7 bases lay between the germline ends. CDR1 MGHRA and CDR2 YSYEKL come from the germline V gene. CDR3 length equals 13 residues. This CDR3 is CASSPTGTGELFF. The CDR3 DNA reads TGCGCCAGCAGCCCGACAGGCACCGGGGAGCTGTTTTTT.

The gene calls are TRBV6-4 and TRBJ1-2; a weak D match, TRBD1 (6 bases). This CDR3 contains 14 residues. The V end lost 6 bases, the J end lost 2 bases, and 13 bases lay between the germline ends. CDR1 is MRHNA, CDR2 SNTAGT, per germline. Here the CDR3 reads CASRPGAVNYGYTF. The DNA for the CDR3 is TGTGCCAGCAGGCCAGGGGCGGTAAACTATGGCTACACCTTC.

The chain links TRBV7-8 to TRBJ2-5; TRBD1 agrees at 10 bases. Trimming took 4 bases from V and 5 from J; bases not matched to a gene: 7. In germline, CDR1 is SGHVS, CDR2 FQNEAQ. The CDR3 runs 15 residues. Written as DNA, the CDR3 is TGTGCCAGCAGCTACACGCCGGGACAGGGGGAGACCCAGTACTTC. The encoded protein is CASSYTPGQGETQYF.

The chain joins TRBV6-1 to TRBJ2-2; D is undetermined. V lost 2 bases, J lost 5 bases, and 6 bases lay in between. The CDR3 totals 13 residues. Germline V CDR1 and CDR2: MNHNS, SASEGT. The CDR3 protein is CASSEWWTGELFF. DNA of the CDR3: TGTGCCAGCAGTGAATGGTGGACCGGGGAGCTGTTTTTT.

This sequence joins TRBV6-6 and TRBJ2-5; D remains unclear. The V gene lost 6 bases and the J gene lost 1 base, with 6 bases spanning the gap. Germline values: CDR1 MNHNY, CDR2 SVGAGI (reference sequence). The length of the CDR3 is 12 residues. The CDR3 DNA is TGTGCCAGCAGCGGTCCCCAAGAGACCCAGTACTTC. It is translated as CASSGPQETQYF.

This rearrangement joins TRBV11-2 to TRBJ2-1; D unclear. The CDR3 length is 13 residues. The V end lost 4 bases, the J end lost 7 bases, and 11 bases lay between the germline ends. CDR1 and CDR2 (germline): SGHAT, FQNNGV. This chain's CDR3 is CASSSVSPNEQFF. The DNA for the CDR3 is TGTGCCAGCAGCTCGGTGAGTCCTAATGAGCAGTTCTTC.

The genes are TRBV4-1 and TRBJ2-3; D tentatively reads TRBD1 or TRBD2 (6 bases each). The V end was cut by 1 base, the J end by 2 bases, with 16 bases between. CDR3 length: 17 amino acids. Germline loops: CDR1 MGHRA, CDR2 YSYEKL. CDR3 nucleotides: TGCGCCAGCAGCCAAGTTCCCGGGGGCGTCCCCACAGATACGCAGTATTTT. Translation: CASSQVPGGVPTDTQYF.

The chain links TRBV11-2 to TRBJ1-1; a possible D gene is TRBD1 (6 bases). Germline V gene sequence: CDR1 SGHAT, CDR2 FQNNGV. V gave up 0 bases and J gave up 4 bases, with 9 bases separating them. The CDR3 is 14 residues long. As DNA, the CDR3 is TGTGCCAGCAGCTTAGATGGCAGGGGCACTGAAGCTTTCTTT. This translates into CASSLDGRGTEAFF.

The V gene is TRBV13, the J gene TRBJ2-1, with 10 bases aligning to TRBD1. From germline, CDR1 is PRHDT and CDR2 FYEKMQ (reference sequence). The CDR3 consists of 14 residues. Trimming at V came to 5 bases and at J to 7 bases, leaving 5 bases not matched to a gene. The CDR3 reads CASSPGTGENEQFF. The CDR3 coding sequence is TGTGCCAGCAGCCCCGGGACAGGGGAGAATGAGCAGTTCTTC.

The CDR3 loop is CASSQVEGRGEQYF. In DNA form, the CDR3 reads TGTGCCAGCAGCCAAGTGGAGGGGCGCGGTGAGCAGTACTTC. The chain has TRBV3-1 (or the pseudogene TRBV3-2) and TRBJ2-7, with a possible D match to TRBD2 (6 bases). Deletions cut 1 base from V and 7 bases from J, with 14 bases between. This CDR3 comprises 14 residues. Germline assignment: CDR1 LGHDT and CDR2 YNNKEL (reference sequence).

CDR3 nucleotide sequence: TGTGCCAGCAGCCGCCGGGACAGGGTTGGTGAAGCTTTCTTT. Amino acids: CASSRRDRVGEAFF. The chain joins TRBV3-1 (or the pseudogene TRBV3-2) to TRBJ1-1, with 9 positions matching TRBD1. V was clipped by 4 bases and J by 7 bases; unmatched bases: 7. The germline V gene has CDR1 LGHDT and CDR2 YNNKEL (reference sequence). The CDR3 runs to 14 residues.

V and J are TRBV18 and TRBJ1-6, with D unresolved. The length of the CDR3 is 18 residues. Germline-derived CDR1 and CDR2 are KGHSH and LQKENI. V lost 0 bases to trimming and J lost 4 bases, with 16 bases between them. The CDR3 nucleotides are TGTGCCAGCTCACCACCTGGCGGGTACGGCCTTTATAATTCACCCCTCCACTTT. Its protein is CASSPPGGYGLYNSPLHF.

The genes are TRBV5-1 and TRBJ2-3; no clear D gene. The V gene's germline CDR1 is SGHRS and CDR2 YFSETQ. This CDR3 contains 14 residues. V lost 0 bases, J lost 4 bases, and 9 bases lay in between. CDR3 loop: CASSLAAGPDTQYF. In DNA form, the CDR3 reads TGCGCCAGCAGCTTGGCCGCAGGTCCAGATACGCAGTATTTT.

The rearrangement links TRBV29-1 to TRBJ1-2; 12 bases agree with TRBD1. The CDR3 consists of 15 residues. Germline V gene lookup returns CDR1 SQVTM and CDR2 ANQGSEA. The V segment lost 7 bases and the J segment 4 bases; nucleotides outside the gene matches: 10. CDR3 DNA: TGCAGCGCTGATTCCGGGACAGGGGGCGGCTATGGCTACACCTTC. Its protein is CSADSGTGGGYGYTF.

This sequence joins TRBV6-5 and TRBJ2-5; D not certain. V was pared by 7 bases and J by 7 bases, with 10 bases between. The V gene's germline CDR1 is MNHEY and CDR2 SVGAGI. This CDR3 region has 11 residues. CDR3 region: CASTTLGTQYF. The CDR3, as DNA: TGTGCCAGCACCACCCTTGGGACCCAGTACTTC.

This chain uses TRBV6-2 or TRBV6-3 with TRBJ1-3; a weak D match, TRBD1 (6 bases). This CDR3 region has 14 residues. Trimming left V 5 bases short and J 4 bases short, with 12 bases between. CDR1 and CDR2 (germline): MNHEY, SVGEGT. The CDR3 here is CASSTHGTGNTIYF. Here the CDR3 DNA reads TGTGCCAGCAGTACCCATGGGACAGGAAACACCATATATTTT.

The chain combines TRBV15 with TRBJ2-3; the D gene is possibly TRBD1 (6 bases). V was clipped by 5 bases and J by 0 bases, with 12 bases between them. Germline V lookup: CDR1 LNHNV, CDR2 YYDKDF (reference sequence). This CDR3 comprises 15 residues. In DNA form, the CDR3 reads TGTGCCACCAGCCTCATGCAGGGGAGCACAGATACGCAGTATTTT. This translates into CATSLMQGSTDTQYF.

The table lists this clone with a count of one. The genes are TRBV19 and TRBJ1-3; D is possibly TRBD1 (6 bases). V gave up 7 bases and J gave up 2 bases, with 15 bases separating them. The CDR3 is 15 amino acids. Germline CDR1 is LNHDA and CDR2 is SQIVND (reference sequence). CDR3 DNA: TGTGCCAGTAAACGGACAGACACTCCTGGAAACACCATATATTTT. Translation gives CASKRTDTPGNTIYF.

CDR3 sequence reads: CASSLGTGTGGYTF. The CDR3 nucleotides are TGTGCCAGCAGCTTGGGGACAGGGACGGGTGGCTACACCTTC. The rearrangement joins TRBV7-3 to TRBJ1-2; 9 nucleotides align to TRBD1. The CDR3 spans 14 residues. The germline CDR1 and CDR2 sequences are SGHTA and FQGTGA. With V trimmed by 3 bases and J by 7 bases, 6 bases remained unmatched.

The genes are TRBV5-4 and TRBJ2-2; 9 bases are shared with TRBD1. Germline CDR1 and CDR2: SGHNT and YYREEE (reference sequence). The ends lost 0 bases at V and 6 bases at J; junction bases unmatched: 3. The CDR3 covers 15 residues. For the CDR3, the DNA is TGTGCCAGCAGCTTGGGGGACAGGGAGGCCGGGGAGCTGTTTTTT. It translates to CASSLGDREAGELFF.

This chain uses TRBV5-1 with TRBJ2-2, with D possibly matching TRBD1 (6 bases). This CDR3 has 14 residues. Trimming removed 7 bases from V and 6 bases from J, with 16 bases in between. CDR1 is SGHRS, CDR2 YFSETQ, per germline. The CDR3 bases are TGCGCCAGCGGTTGGACAGCAGGTTCCGGGGAGCTGTTTTTT. Its protein is CASGWTAGSGELFF.